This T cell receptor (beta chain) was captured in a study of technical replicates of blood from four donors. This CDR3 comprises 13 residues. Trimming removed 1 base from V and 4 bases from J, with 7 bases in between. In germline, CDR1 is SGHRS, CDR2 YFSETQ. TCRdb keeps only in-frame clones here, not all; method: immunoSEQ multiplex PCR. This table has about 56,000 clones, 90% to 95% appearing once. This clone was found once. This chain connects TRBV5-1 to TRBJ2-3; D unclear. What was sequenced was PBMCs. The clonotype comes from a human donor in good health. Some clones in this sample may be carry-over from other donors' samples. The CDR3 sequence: CASSLSSPDTQYF. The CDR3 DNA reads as TGCGCCAGCAGCTTGTCCTCCCCAGATACGCAGTATTTT.